This paragraph reports one TCR beta chain. Measured with immunoSEQ multiplex PCR; TCRdb has only the in-frame clones, and not every one. The sample records roughly 500,000 clones, roughly 89% being singletons. The trim removed 2 bases at V and 1 base at J, leaving 11 bases unmatched. This CDR3 has 19 residues. The germline V gene has CDR1 KGHSH and CDR2 LQKENI. While infection was still active, Seattle patients were enrolled and then followed longitudinally. The data were obtained in a study of blood T cell repertoires in COVID-19. Study-level information: Donors in the United States, Italy and Spain gave samples during acute or convalescent COVID-19. Sources were T cells, B-cell-depleted T cells, or PBMCs; the material itself was cDNA or gDNA.

The chain carries TRBV18 and TRBJ2-1; 10 bases line up with TRBD2. The sample comprised peripheral blood. The sequence came from a young man with COVID-19, enrolled during active disease. The CDR3 protein is CASSPGLLAGISSYNEQFF. The DNA for the CDR3 is TGTGCCAGCTCACCAGGTCTACTAGCGGGAATATCTTCCTACAATGAGCAGTTCTTC.